This TCR beta chain is drawn from a study of siplizumab effects on memory and regulatory T cells. About this clone itself: The antigen is unknown.

Study findings and constraints: Memory cells seemed less diverse than naive T cells, which seemed major alloresponse contributors. Naive-or-memory phenotypes were unassignable for roughly 75-97% of proliferating CD4+ or CD8+ clones. It was never confirmed that proliferating Tregs from siplizumab cultures were suppressive.

Assays captured 10^5 or so TCR templates per sample. Clones were sequenced by immunoSEQ multiplex PCR, and TCRdb holds only the in-frame ones, with some missing. The sample contains over 85,000 clones, 80% to 95% of which appear only once. This CDR3 region has 15 residues. CDR1 and CDR2 (germline): SGHAT, FQNNGV. V gave up 4 bases and J gave up 6 bases; unmatched junction bases: 3. The clonotype comes from a human donor in good health. This sequence joins TRBV11-2 and TRBJ2-1; 13 bases line up with TRBD2. Material for sequencing was CD4+ T cells sorted from blood. The CDR3 coding sequence is TGTGCCAGCAGCTCGGGACTAGCGGGATTCAATGAGCAGTTCTTC. It is translated as CASSSGLAGFNEQFF.